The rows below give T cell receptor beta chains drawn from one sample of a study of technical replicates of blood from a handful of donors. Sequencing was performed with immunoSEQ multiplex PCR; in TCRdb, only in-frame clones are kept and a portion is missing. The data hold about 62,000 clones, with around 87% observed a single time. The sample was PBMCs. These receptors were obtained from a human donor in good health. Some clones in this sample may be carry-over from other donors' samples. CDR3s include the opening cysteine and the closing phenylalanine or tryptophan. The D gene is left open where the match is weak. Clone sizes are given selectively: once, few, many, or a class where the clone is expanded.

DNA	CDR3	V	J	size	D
TGTGCCAGCAGTGCGGAGGGAGGTGAGCAGTTCTTC	CASSAEGGEQFF	TRBV6-1	TRBJ2-1	NA	NA
TGTGCCAGCTCACCCTTCGTGGACAGGGTTAGGAGAGAGACCCAGTACTTC	CASSPFVDRVRRETQYF	TRBV18	TRBJ2-5	NA	TRBD1
TGCGCCAGCAGCCAACCAGACAGGAACACCGGGGAGCTGTTTTTT	CASSQPDRNTGELFF	TRBV4-3	TRBJ2-2	NA	NA
TGTGCCAGCAGCTTGGATCCAGGGCAGAGAAACATTCAGTACTTC	CASSLDPGQRNIQYF	TRBV5-8	TRBJ2-4	NA	NA
TGTGCCAGCAGTCAACAGGGGAACTACGAGCAGTACTTC	CASSQQGNYEQYF	TRBV11-3	TRBJ2-7	NA	TRBD1
TGTGCCTGGAGTATCTTTTCGGCTAGCGGATTTCACACCGGGGAGCTGTTTTTT	CAWSIFSASGFHTGELFF	TRBV30	TRBJ2-2	once	TRBD2
TGCAGCGTAGCCGGGACTAGCGGCTCCTCCTACGAGCAGTACTTC	CSVAGTSGSSYEQYF	TRBV29-1	TRBJ2-7	NA	TRBD2
TGTGCCAGCAGCTCGGGACTAGCGGGGCGGACAGATACGCAGTATTTT	CASSSGLAGRTDTQYF	TRBV7-9	TRBJ2-3	once	TRBD2
TGTGCCAGCAGTTACGGGGGACAGGGGGCGATAGATACGCAGTATTTT	CASSYGGQGAIDTQYF	TRBV6-5	TRBJ2-3	once	TRBD1
TGTGCCAGCAGTTATTCCATGGGGGGAGATGGCTACACCTTC	CASSYSMGGDGYTF	TRBV6-5	TRBJ1-2	once	NA
TGTGCCAGCAGTCAGTCGGGACTCGGATACAATGAGCAGTTCTTC	CASSQSGLGYNEQFF	TRBV5-4	TRBJ2-1	NA	NA
TGTGCCAGCAGCTTGACAGGAACAGATACGCAGTATTTT	CASSLTGTDTQYF	TRBV7-2	TRBJ2-3	NA	NA
TGTGCCAGCAAAGTAGGTCAGGGATGGCGGACTGAAGCTTTCTTT	CASKVGQGWRTEAFF	TRBV25-1	TRBJ1-1	NA	NA
TGTGCCAGCAGTTCGAACTTAGTCTCTGGAAACACCATATATTTT	CASSSNLVSGNTIYF	TRBV6-5	TRBJ1-3	NA	NA
TGTGCCAGCAGCCCGAGCGGGGGGGCTGAGCAGTTCTTC	CASSPSGGAEQFF	TRBV4-2	TRBJ2-1	NA	TRBD2
TGTGCCATCATGCCTAGCGGGAGTTCCGGGGAGCTGTTTTTT	CAIMPSGSSGELFF	TRBV10-3	TRBJ2-2	NA	TRBD2
TGCGCCAGCAGCCAAGAACCCACTAGTCACTTC	CASSQEPTSHF	TRBV4-3	TRBJ2-7	NA	NA
TGTGCCAGCAGGTTGGAGGGGGCGGTTCGGTACGAGCAGTACTTC	CASRLEGAVRYEQYF	TRBV2	TRBJ2-7	NA	NA
TGCGCCAGCAGCTTGGTATCCAGGAACACCGGGGAGCTGTTTTTT	CASSLVSRNTGELFF	TRBV5-1	TRBJ2-2	NA	NA
TGTGCCAGCAGCCGGGGATCTCGGGGGGCATCTGGAAACACCATATATTTT	CASSRGSRGASGNTIYF	TRBV5-6	TRBJ1-3	NA	NA
TGTGCCAGCCAACTACAGGTATCGAACACTGAAGCTTTCTTT	CASQLQVSNTEAFF	TRBV10-3	TRBJ1-1	NA	NA
TGTGCCAGCAGCGAAGCGGGACGAGGCACAGATACGCAGTATTTT	CASSEAGRGTDTQYF	TRBV9	TRBJ2-3	NA	TRBD2
TGTGCCAGCAGCCCCGACAGCTATGGCTACACCTTC	CASSPDSYGYTF	TRBV6-5	TRBJ1-2	NA	NA
TGCGCCAGCAGTCCGTCGAGGAGGGAAACGAAGGAACTGTTTTTT	CASSPSRRETKELFF	TRBV5-1	TRBJ1-4	NA	NA
TGTGCCAGCAGTTCACCCCGCCGCGGGAACACTGAAGCTTTCTTT	CASSSPRRGNTEAFF	TRBV6-5	TRBJ1-1	NA	NA
TGTGCCAGCAGCATACTAGCGGGAGGTTCGAATGAGCAGTTCTTC	CASSILAGGSNEQFF	TRBV6-1	TRBJ2-1	NA	TRBD2
TGTGCCAGCAATGAGCAGGGGGCGGAAGGCTACACCTTC	CASNEQGAEGYTF	TRBV7-9	TRBJ1-2	NA	TRBD1
TGTGCCATCAGATCCGGGACAGGGCATGGGGCCTACGAGCAGTACTTC	CAIRSGTGHGAYEQYF	TRBV10-3	TRBJ2-7	NA	TRBD1
TGTGCCAGCAGCCCAAGCAACTCTGGAAACACCATATATTTT	CASSPSNSGNTIYF	TRBV7-6	TRBJ1-3	few	NA
TGCGCCAGCAGCTTGGAAGGCAGGGGCGATTGGGATACGCAGTATTTT	CASSLEGRGDWDTQYF	TRBV5-1	TRBJ2-3	NA	NA
TGTGCCAGCAGCTTAGCGGGAGCGGGGGTCTCCTACGAGCAGTACTTC	CASSLAGAGVSYEQYF	TRBV7-2	TRBJ2-7	NA	TRBD2
TGCGCCAGCAGCCAACTAATACGAGGGGGCACTGAAGCTTTCTTT	CASSQLIRGGTEAFF	TRBV4-3	TRBJ1-1	NA	NA
TGTGCCAGCAGCTTAGCAGGGGGCTTGACCTACGAGCAGTACTTC	CASSLAGGLTYEQYF	TRBV11-2	TRBJ2-7	NA	TRBD1
TGTGCCAGCAGTGAAAGTTACCTGCTCGGTGGCTACACCTTC	CASSESYLLGGYTF	TRBV6-1	TRBJ1-2	NA	NA
TGTGCCAGCAGCTTAGATGTAGTCCAGGCAGGGTGGGAGACCCAGTACTTC	CASSLDVVQAGWETQYF	TRBV11-2	TRBJ2-5	NA	NA
TGTGCCAGCAGCCGTCTCCTTGACAGTTCTAATCAGCCCCAGCATTTT	CASSRLLDSSNQPQHF	TRBV7-8	TRBJ1-5	NA	NA
TGTGCCAGCAGTGACTCGCGTGGTATCTATGGCTACACCTTC	CASSDSRGIYGYTF	TRBV6-4	TRBJ1-2	NA	NA
TGTGCCAGTAGTATTCAACAGGTCTATGGCTACACCTTC	CASSIQQVYGYTF	TRBV19	TRBJ1-2	once	NA
TGTGCCAGCAAGGAGGCTCCAATCTACGAGCAGTACTTC	CASKEAPIYEQYF	TRBV6-5	TRBJ2-7	NA	NA
TGCAGCGCACGGACAGGGCGTGGCTACACCTTC	CSARTGRGYTF	TRBV20-1	TRBJ1-2	NA	TRBD1
TGTGCCAGCAGCTTGGGTGGGACTGGGAGCACAGATACGCAGTATTTT	CASSLGGTGSTDTQYF	TRBV7-7	TRBJ2-3	NA	NA
TGTGCCAGCAGCTTTTCGGGGAACACTGAGGCTTTCTTT	CASSFSGNTEAFF	TRBV7-9	TRBJ1-1	NA	NA
TGTGCCAGCAGCGTTCCGGGACAGGGGGATGGCTACACCTTC	CASSVPGQGDGYTF	TRBV9	TRBJ1-2	once	TRBD1
TGCGCCAGCAGCCAAGAGAGCGGGGGCGATCCGTTTTTT	CASSQESGGDPFF	TRBV4-3	TRBJ2-2	NA	TRBD2
TGTGCCAGCAGCGCCTACGGACTACTGGAGACCCAGTACTTC	CASSAYGLLETQYF	TRBV11-2	TRBJ2-5	few	NA
TGTGCCAGCAGTTTTTCGGACAGACCCTCTGGAAACACCATATATTTT	CASSFSDRPSGNTIYF	TRBV14	TRBJ1-3	NA	NA
TGTGCCAGCAGTCTTATCGCCTACGAGCAGTACTTC	CASSLIAYEQYF	TRBV6-1	TRBJ2-7	NA	NA